This TCR beta chain was sequenced in a study of monozygotic twins with inflammatory bowel disease. No DNA is given; TCRdb re-called the 5' RACE reads and lists each CDR3 protein once. The sample is made up of around 450,000 distinct CDR3 sequences, and the top ten hold 2% to 3% of it. The germline gives CDR1 SGHKS, CDR2 YYEKEE (reference sequence). The CDR3 runs 15 residues. Sequenced: blood. This receptor was taken from a human donor with ulcerative colitis or Crohn's disease, or a healthy co-twin of an affected twin (not recorded which). This chain connects TRBV5-5 to TRBJ2-1; TCRdb gives TRBD2 as the D gene, but with no DNA this cannot be confirmed. The CDR3 spells CASSLGPSGSREQFF.